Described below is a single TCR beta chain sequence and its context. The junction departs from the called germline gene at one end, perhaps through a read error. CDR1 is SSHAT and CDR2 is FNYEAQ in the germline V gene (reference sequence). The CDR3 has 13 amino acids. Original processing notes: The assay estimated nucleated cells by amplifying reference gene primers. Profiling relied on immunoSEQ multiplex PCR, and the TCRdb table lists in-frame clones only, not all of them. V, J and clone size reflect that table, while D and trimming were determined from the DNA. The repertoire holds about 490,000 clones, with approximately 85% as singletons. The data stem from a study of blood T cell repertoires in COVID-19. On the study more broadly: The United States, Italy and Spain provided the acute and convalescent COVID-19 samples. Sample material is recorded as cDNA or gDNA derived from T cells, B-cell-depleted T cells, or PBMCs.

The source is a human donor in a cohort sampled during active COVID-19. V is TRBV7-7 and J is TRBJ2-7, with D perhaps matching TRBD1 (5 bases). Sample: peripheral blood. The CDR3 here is CASSLEQGYEQYF. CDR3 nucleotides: TGTGCTAGCAGCTTAGAGCAGGGTTACGAGCAGTACTTC.